Sequencing of this T cell receptor beta chain was carried out in a study of blood T cells in healthy people across ages. The CDR3 length is 12 residues. V was clipped by 3 bases and J by 5 bases, with 10 bases between them. Germline CDR1 GTSNPN, CDR2 SVGIG (reference sequence). Together with a sample-barcoded 5' primer, a J-beta primer mix was included in a second PCR lasting about 6 to 11 cycles. MiXCR was run by TCRdb on the 5' RACE reads, yielding one entry per CDR3 protein. The sample shows about a million distinct CDR3 sequences, roughly half of them seen only once. This clonotype was detected only a few times. As yet, its antigen is unknown. Whole-study findings and limits: PBMCs left unsorted prevented a conclusive naive versus antigen-experienced comparison.

Sequencing was carried out using blood. The sequence derives from a woman aged 55-69 years in good health. The rearrangement joins TRBV30 to TRBJ1-2; unclear D gene. The CDR3 sequence is CAWSPSGYGYTF. CDR3 in DNA: TGTGCCTGGAGCCCCTCGGGGTATGGCTACACCTTC.